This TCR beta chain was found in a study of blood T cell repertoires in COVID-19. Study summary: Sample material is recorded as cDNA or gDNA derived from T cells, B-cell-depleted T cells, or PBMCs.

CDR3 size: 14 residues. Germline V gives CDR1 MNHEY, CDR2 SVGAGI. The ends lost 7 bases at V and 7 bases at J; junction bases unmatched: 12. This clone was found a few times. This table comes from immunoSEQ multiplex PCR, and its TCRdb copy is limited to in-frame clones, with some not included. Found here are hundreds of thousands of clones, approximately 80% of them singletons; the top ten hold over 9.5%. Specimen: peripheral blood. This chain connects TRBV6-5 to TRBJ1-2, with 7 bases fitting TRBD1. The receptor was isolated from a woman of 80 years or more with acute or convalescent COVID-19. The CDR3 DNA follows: TGTGCCAGCATAGAGGGCAGGGGGTTAGGTGGCTACACCTTC. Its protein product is CASIEGRGLGGYTF.